This T cell receptor beta chain was obtained from a study of beta chain features in type 1 diabetes. Expressed TCRB transcripts got sequenced, as all isolated RNA was reverse transcribed. Clones were read by immunoSEQ multiplex PCR, and TCRdb kept only the in-frame ones, dropping some. The table lists around 280,000 clones, about 15% of them singletons. The length of the CDR3 is 13 residues. V lost 3 bases and J 6 bases, leaving 10 bases between the germline ends. The V gene's germline CDR1 is SGHNT and CDR2 YENEEA. General study findings and limits: Researchers report that Type 1 diabetes patients had moderately but significantly shorter TCRB CDR3s across all four CD4+ subsets. It was not settled here whether HLA type affects TCRB rearrangement.

This clone was counted once. Its matching antigen is unknown. This receptor was taken from a man aged 18-30 years with type 1 diabetes. The sequenced sample consisted of naive CD4+ T cells from blood. The gene calls are TRBV11-3 and TRBJ2-3; D is undetermined. DNA of the CDR3: TGTGCCAGCAGCTTTACGACTGCTGATACGCAGTATTTT. This translates into CASSFTTADTQYF.